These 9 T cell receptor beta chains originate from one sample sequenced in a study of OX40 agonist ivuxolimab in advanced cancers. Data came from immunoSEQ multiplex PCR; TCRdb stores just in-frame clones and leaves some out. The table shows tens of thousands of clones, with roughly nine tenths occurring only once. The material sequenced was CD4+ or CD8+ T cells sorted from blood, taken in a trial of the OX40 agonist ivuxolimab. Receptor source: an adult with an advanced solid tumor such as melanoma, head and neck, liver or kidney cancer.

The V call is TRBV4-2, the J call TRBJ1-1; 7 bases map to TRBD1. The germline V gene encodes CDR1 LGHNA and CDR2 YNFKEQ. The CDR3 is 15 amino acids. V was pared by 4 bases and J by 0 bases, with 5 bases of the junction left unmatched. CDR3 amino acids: CASSRGQVMNTEAFF. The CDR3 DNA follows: TGTGCCAGCAGCCGAGGACAGGTCATGAACACTGAAGCTTTCTTT.

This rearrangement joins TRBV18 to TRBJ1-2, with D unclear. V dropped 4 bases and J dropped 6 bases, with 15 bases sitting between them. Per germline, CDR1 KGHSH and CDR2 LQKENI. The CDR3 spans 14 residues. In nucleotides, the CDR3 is TGTGCCAGCTCACTAGCCCAGGTTGAGAATGGCTACACCTTC. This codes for CASSLAQVENGYTF.

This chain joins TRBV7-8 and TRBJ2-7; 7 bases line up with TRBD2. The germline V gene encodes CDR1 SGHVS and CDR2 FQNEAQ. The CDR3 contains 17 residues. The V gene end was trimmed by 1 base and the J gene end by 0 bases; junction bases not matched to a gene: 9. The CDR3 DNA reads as TGTGCCAGCAGCTTAGGGTCTGCGGGAGACCCCTCCTACGAGCAGTACTTC. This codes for CASSLGSAGDPSYEQYF.

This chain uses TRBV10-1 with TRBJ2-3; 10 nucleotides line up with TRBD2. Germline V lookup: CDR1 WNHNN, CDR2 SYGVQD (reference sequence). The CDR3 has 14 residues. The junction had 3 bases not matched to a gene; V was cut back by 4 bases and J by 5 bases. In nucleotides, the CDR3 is TGCGCCAGCAGTGGACTAGCGGGCGGAGATACGCAGTATTTT. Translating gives CASSGLAGGDTQYF.

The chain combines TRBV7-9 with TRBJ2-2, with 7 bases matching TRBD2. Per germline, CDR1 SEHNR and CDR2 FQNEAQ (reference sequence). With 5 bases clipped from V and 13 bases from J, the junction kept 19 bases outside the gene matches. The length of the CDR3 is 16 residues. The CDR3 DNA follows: TGTGCCAGCAGCCACCGGGGATCGGGCCGGGGGGAAGCGCTGTTTTTT. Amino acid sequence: CASSHRGSGRGEALFF.

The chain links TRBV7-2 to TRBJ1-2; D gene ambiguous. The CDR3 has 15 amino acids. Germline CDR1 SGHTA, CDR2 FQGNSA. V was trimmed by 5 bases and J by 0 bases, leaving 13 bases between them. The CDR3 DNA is TGTGCCAGCAGCGCTATGCGCGCTGCTAACTATGGCTACACCTTC. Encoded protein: CASSAMRAANYGYTF.

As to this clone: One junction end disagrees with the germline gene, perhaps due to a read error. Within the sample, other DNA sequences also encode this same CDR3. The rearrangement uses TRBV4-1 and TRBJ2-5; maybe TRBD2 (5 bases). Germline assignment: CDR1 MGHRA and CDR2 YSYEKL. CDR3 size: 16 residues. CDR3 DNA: TGCGCCAGCAGCCAAGCCTTGGTACAGAGGGTAGAGACTCAGTACTTC. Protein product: CASSQALVQRVETQYF.

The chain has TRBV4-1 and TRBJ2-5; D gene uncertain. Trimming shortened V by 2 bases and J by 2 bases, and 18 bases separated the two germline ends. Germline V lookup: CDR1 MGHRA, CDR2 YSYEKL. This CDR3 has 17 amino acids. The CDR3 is CASSQSPDVPFQETQYF. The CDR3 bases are TGCGCCAGCAGCCAATCCCCTGATGTCCCTTTTCAAGAGACCCAGTACTTC.

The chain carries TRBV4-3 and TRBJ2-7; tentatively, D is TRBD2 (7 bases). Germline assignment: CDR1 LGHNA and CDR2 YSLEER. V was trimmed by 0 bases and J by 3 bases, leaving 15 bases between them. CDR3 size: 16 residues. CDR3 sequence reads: CASSQDFGGQGYEQYF. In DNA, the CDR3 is TGCGCCAGCAGCCAAGATTTCGGGGGGCAGGGCTACGAGCAGTACTTC.